This TCR beta chain came from a study of vaccination effects on CD4 cells after COVID-19. Whole-study findings and limits: In the study, convalescent patients were few, and early post-infection timepoints were absent. Nearly all vaccine-induced clones in healthy recipients recognized only SARS-CoV-2. Late post-vaccination, clones induced by infection and those induced by vaccine underwent marked clonal contraction.

Regarding this clone: Antigen unknown.

With 6 bases clipped from V and 12 bases from J, the junction kept 23 bases outside the gene matches. This CDR3 is 17 amino acids long. CDR1 and CDR2 from the germline V gene are SGHKS and YYEKEE (reference sequence). TCRdb's table, derived via immunoSEQ multiplex PCR, lists solely in-frame clones and lacks some. The profile covers 24,000 or so clones, with 73% appearing a single time and 5% taken by the ten largest. Ahead of sequencing, the ViraFEST assay grew antigen-specific CD4+ T cells using viral peptide pools. Researchers isolated CD4+ T cells once roughly ten days of culture had elapsed. Vaccine recipients had no previous SARS-CoV-2 infection; their nucleocapsid antibodies were negative. Cultivation was performed at two million PBMC per well with 9 to 10 IU/ml IL-2 and around 10 ug/ml peptides added.

The input for sequencing was CD4+ T cells from PBMCs cultured with SARS-CoV-2 spike peptides, taken before COVID-19 vaccination. The chain uses TRBV5-5 and TRBJ2-1, with 8 bases that match TRBD2. This TCR came from a human donor who received a COVID-19 vaccine. CDR3 sequence: CASTSRWGREVYTRQFF. Here the CDR3 DNA reads TGTGCCAGCACCTCTCGGTGGGGGCGGGAGGTTTATACTAGGCAGTTCTTC.